This TCR beta chain was identified during a study of T cells in Graves' hyperthyroidism and ophthalmopathy. General observations from the study: A median around 6.4 months before onset, the model predicted ophthalmopathy.

Newly diagnosed patients aged 18 to 65 had hyperthyroidism of under 2 months' duration. Source material for PBMCs was around 10 ml fresh peripheral blood. CDR3 size: 15 residues. The J segment lost 5 bases and the V segment lost 4 bases, leaving 9 bases of the junction unmatched. CDR1 and CDR2 (germline): MNHEY, SVGAGI. Amplification of TCR beta CDR3 regions was performed using RNA transcripts as template. With the HTBI primer set, the TCR CDR3 went through a first round of RT-PCR. In TCRdb, the multiplex PCR reads were re-called with MiXCR into one record per CDR3 protein. Of approximately 870,000 distinct CDR3 sequences listed, 35% to 40% are singletons. A few counts support this clonotype. Its antigen is unidentified.

This TCR was recovered from a young man with Graves' hyperthyroidism. The sample taken for sequencing was blood. The chain has TRBV6-5 and TRBJ1-2, with 8 positions matching TRBD1. CDR3 protein: CASSSGQAPVYGYTF. The DNA of the CDR3 is TGTGCCAGCAGTTCGGGACAGGCGCCCGTATATGGCTACACCTTC.